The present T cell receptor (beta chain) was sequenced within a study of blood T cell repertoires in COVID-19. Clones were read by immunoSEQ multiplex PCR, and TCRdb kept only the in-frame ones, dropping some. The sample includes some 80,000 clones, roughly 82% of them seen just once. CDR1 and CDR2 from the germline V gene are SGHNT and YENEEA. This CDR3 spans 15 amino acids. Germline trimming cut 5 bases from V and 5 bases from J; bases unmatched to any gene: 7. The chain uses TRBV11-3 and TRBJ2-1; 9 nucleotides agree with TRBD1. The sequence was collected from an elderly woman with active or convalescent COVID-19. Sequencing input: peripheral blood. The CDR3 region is CASSRGQGVNNEQFF. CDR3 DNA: TGTGCCAGCAGCCGGGGACAGGGTGTAAACAATGAGCAGTTCTTC.